Below, 26 T cell receptor beta chains from the same sample are listed, as sequenced in a study of shared clonotypes between healthy human individuals. Sequencing used immunoSEQ multiplex PCR; TCRdb keeps in-frame clones, though not all of them. The sample lists roughly 500,000 clones, about 84% occurring once. The sequencing sample was made of PBMCs. The receptors here all came from a woman in her forties in good health. Some clones in this sample may be carry-over from other donors' samples.

V is TRBV5-8 and J is TRBJ2-6; maybe TRBD1 (5 bases). V lost 4 bases and J lost 4, with 15 bases in between. CDR1 is SGHTS and CDR2 is YDEGEE in the germline V gene. The CDR3 runs 16 residues. The CDR3 loop is CASSLHQGSGANVLTF. The DNA for the CDR3 is TGTGCCAGCAGCCTCCACCAGGGTTCCGGGGCCAACGTCCTGACTTTC.

In the case of this clone: This sequence is one base from a far larger clone and is likely a read error. This sample also contains other DNA sequences that code for the same CDR3. The V call is TRBV6-5, the J call TRBJ1-5, with D possibly being TRBD1 (6 bases). Germline CDR1 reads MNHEY; CDR2 reads SVGAGI. The CDR3 consists of 16 residues. CDR3 region: CASSYRQVRLGQPQHF. The CDR3 bases are TGTGCCAGCAGTTACCGACAGGTCCGATTGGGGCAGCCCCAGCACTTT.

This chain joins TRBV7-3 and TRBJ2-3; D is unresolved. Germline values: CDR1 SGHTA, CDR2 FQGTGA. The CDR3 covers 13 residues. With 2 bases removed from V and 2 bases from J, the gap between germline ends came to 5 bases. The CDR3: CASSLSYTDTQYF. The CDR3 DNA is TGTGCCAGCAGCTTATCCTACACAGATACGCAGTATTTT.

On this clone: A far larger clone is off by one base, so a read error is likely. V gene TRBV14 combines with J gene TRBJ1-1; no firm D call. V shed 3 bases and J shed 1 base, with 9 bases lying between them. This CDR3 has 14 amino acids. Germline V gene sequence: CDR1 SGHDN, CDR2 FVKESK. CDR3 in DNA: TGTGCCAGCAGCCATGTCTCGTGGAACACTGAAGCTTTCTTT. This gives the protein CASSHVSWNTEAFF. The whole variable domain, remainder taken from reference TRBV14 and TRBJ1-1, is EAGVTQFPSHSVIEKGQTVTLRCDPISGHDNLYWYRRVMGKEIKFLLHFVKESKQDESGMPNNRFLAERTGGTYSTLKVQPAELEDSGVYFCASSHVSWNTEAFFGQGTRLTVV.

CDR3 loop: CASRGGFSTGELFF. Here the CDR3 DNA reads TGTGCCAGCAGGGGTGGGTTCTCCACCGGGGAGCTGTTTTTT. This rearrangement joins TRBV27 to TRBJ2-2; no definite D call. The germline gives CDR1 MNHEY, CDR2 SMNVEV (reference sequence). The CDR3 is made up of 14 amino acids. The germline V and J ends were trimmed by 6 bases and 4 bases, with 12 bases remaining between them.

This clone was observed a few times. The chain carries TRBV5-1 and TRBJ2-7; TRBD1 matches at 7 bases. Germline-derived CDR1 and CDR2 are SGHRS and YFSETQ. V lost 4 bases and J lost 7; bases outside the gene matches: 11. This CDR3 has 14 amino acids. The CDR3 nucleotides are TGCGCCAGCAGCCCTACCAGACAGGGTTGGGAGCAGTACTTC. It is translated as CASSPTRQGWEQYF.

This clone appeared a single time. The chain combines TRBV5-1 with TRBJ2-1, with 14 bases fitting TRBD2. The CDR3 is 17 residues long. Germline V gives CDR1 SGHRS, CDR2 YFSETQ. The junction had 11 bases not matched to a gene; V was cut back by 4 bases and J by 8 bases. The CDR3 sequence: CASSPTSGTSGSDEQFF. The CDR3 DNA is TGCGCCAGCAGCCCAACCTCCGGGACTAGCGGGAGCGATGAGCAGTTCTTC.

J is TRBJ2-5 and V is TRBV7-9, with 8 bases fitting TRBD1. Trimming cost V 5 bases and J 4 bases; bases outside gene matches: 3. This CDR3 is 13 amino acids long. Germline V gene sequence: CDR1 SEHNR, CDR2 FQNEAQ (reference sequence). CDR3 sequence: CASSRGTGETQYF. CDR3 DNA sequence: TGTGCCAGCAGCCGAGGGACAGGAGAGACCCAGTACTTC.

This clone occurred a few times. A single base separates this from a much larger clone, so it may be a read error. The chain links TRBV30 to TRBJ2-1, with 8 bases aligning to TRBD2. Germline V gene lookup returns CDR1 GTSNPN and CDR2 SVGIG (reference sequence). The CDR3 has 13 residues. CDR3 nucleotide sequence: TGTGCCGGGACTAGGGGCGTTGGGAATGGGCAGTTCTTC. It encodes CAGTRGVGNGQFF.

As for this clone: Only one base separates this from a far larger clonotype, so it likely reflects a read error. The chain uses TRBV10-2 and TRBJ1-2, with no clear D. Trimming left V 3 bases short and J 0 bases short, with 14 bases between. Germline assignment: CDR1 WSHSY and CDR2 SAAADI. The CDR3 consists of 16 residues. DNA for the CDR3: TGCGCCAGCAGTGAATGGACTGACCGTTCTAACTATGGCTACACCTTC. As protein: CASSEWTDRSNYGYTF.

V gene TRBV15 combines with J gene TRBJ1-5; tentatively, D is TRBD1 (6 bases). The CDR3 runs to 14 residues. Germline loops: CDR1 LNHNV, CDR2 YYDKDF (reference sequence). Trimming pared 3 bases from V and 5 bases from J, leaving 11 bases between. The CDR3 DNA follows: TGTGCCACCAGCAGCCAGGGGACCGATCAGCCCCAGCATTTT. Amino acid sequence: CATSSQGTDQPQHF.

The chain joins TRBV7-6 to TRBJ2-1, with 10 bases matching TRBD2. The germline V gene encodes CDR1 SGHVS and CDR2 FNYEAQ. The V gene end was trimmed by 5 bases and the J gene end by 2 bases; junction bases not matched to a gene: 6. CDR3 size: 16 residues. The CDR3 nucleotides read TGTGCCAGCAGCGGTCCCGGGACTAGCGCCTACAATGAGCAGTTCTTC. It codes for CASSGPGTSAYNEQFF. The full variable domain, with the rest looked up from reference TRBV7-6 and TRBJ2-1, is GAGVSQSPRYKVTKRGQDVALRCDPISGHVSLYWYRQALGQGPEFLTYFNYEAQQDKSGLPNDRFSAERPEGSISTLTIQRTEQRDSAMYRCASSGPGTSAYNEQFFGPGTRLTVL.

This clone was observed a few times. This chain joins TRBV11-2 and TRBJ2-3, with D uncertain. CDR1 is SGHAT and CDR2 is FQNNGV in the germline V gene. Trimming stripped 5 bases from V and 2 bases from J, with 8 bases between. The CDR3 has 13 residues. This CDR3 is CASSQGLTDTQYF. The CDR3 DNA reads as TGTGCCAGCAGCCAAGGTCTCACAGATACGCAGTATTTT.

This chain links TRBV7-8 with TRBJ1-2, with D perhaps TRBD1 (5 bases). Germline V gene data show CDR1 as SGHVS and CDR2 as FQNEAQ. There are 13 residues in the CDR3. With 3 bases removed from V and 5 bases from J, the gap between germline ends came to 10 bases. The CDR3: CASSFFQGYGYTF. CDR3 DNA sequence: TGTGCCAGCAGCTTTTTCCAGGGATATGGCTACACCTTC.

This chain joins TRBV4-2 and TRBJ1-1; no clear D. Germline CDR1 reads LGHNA; CDR2 reads YNFKEQ. Trimming removed 1 base at V and 2 bases at J, with 5 bases between. This CDR3 contains 13 residues. For the CDR3, the DNA is TGTGCCAGCAGCCAAGGTCAAAACACTGAAGCTTTCTTT. Translation: CASSQGQNTEAFF.

The chain recombines TRBV7-9 with TRBJ2-5; 12 bases match TRBD2. CDR1 is SEHNR and CDR2 is FQNEAQ in the germline V gene (reference sequence). With V trimmed by 5 bases and J by 5 bases, 9 bases remained unmatched. The CDR3 runs to 16 residues. The CDR3 here is CASSSRLAGEGETQYF. For the CDR3, the DNA is TGTGCCAGCAGCAGTAGACTAGCGGGAGAGGGTGAGACCCAGTACTTC.

The chain uses TRBV5-1 and TRBJ2-6; no clear D gene. The CDR3 extends over 15 amino acids. Trimming shortened V by 2 bases and J by 4 bases, and 10 bases separated the two germline ends. From germline, CDR1 is SGHRS and CDR2 YFSETQ. In DNA form, the CDR3 reads TGCGCCAGCAGCTTTACAACTCTGGGGGCCAACGTCCTGACTTTC. Encoded protein: CASSFTTLGANVLTF.

Points on this clone: The same CDR3 is also encoded by other DNA sequences in this sample. The V call is TRBV28, the J call TRBJ2-7; the D gene is possibly TRBD2 (6 bases). The CDR3 totals 14 residues. The V gene's germline CDR1 is MDHEN and CDR2 SYDVKM. The ends were cut back, 1 base at V and 2 bases at J, with 9 bases in the middle. CDR3 bases: TGTGCCAGCAGTTTATTGGGCGGGACCTACGAGCAGTACTTC. Translating gives CASSLLGGTYEQYF.

This clone was counted many times. The chain couples TRBV2 to TRBJ1-4, with D unclear. The V gene's germline CDR1 is SNHLY and CDR2 FYNNEI. The CDR3 runs 15 residues. V shed 6 bases and J shed 3 bases, with 14 bases lying between them. This CDR3 is CASRIRRTANEKLFF. In DNA form, the CDR3 reads TGTGCCAGCAGGATCCGGCGTACGGCTAATGAAAAACTGTTTTTT. The full variable domain, in which reference TRBV2 and TRBJ1-4 provide the parts outside the CDR3, is EPEVTQTPSHQVTQMGQEVILRCVPISNHLYFYWYRQILGQKVEFLVSFYNNEISEKSEIFDDQFSVERPDGSNFTLKIRSTKLEDSAMYFCASRIRRTANEKLFFGSGTQLSVL.

With respect to this clone: A far larger clone is off by one base, so a read error is likely. Additional DNA sequences in this sample encode the identical CDR3. The V call is TRBV30, the J call TRBJ1-1; D possibly corresponds to TRBD1 (6 bases). Per the germline V gene, CDR1 is GTSNPN and CDR2 is SVGIG (reference sequence). This CDR3 region has 13 residues. Here the CDR3 reads CAWTRQKDSEAFF. The CDR3, as DNA: TGTGCCTGGACCAGGCAGAAGGACAGTGAAGCCTTCTTT. The full variable domain, with the rest looked up from reference TRBV30 and TRBJ1-1, is SQTIHQWPATLVQPVGSPLSLECTVEGTSNPNLYWYRQAAGRGLQLLFYSVGIGQISSEVPQNLSASRPQDRQFILSSKKLLLSDSGFYLCAWTRQKDSEAFFGQGTRLTVV.

This chain joins TRBV6-6 and TRBJ1-2; D not certain. Trimming took off 4 bases at V and 2 bases at J, with 5 bases between the two ends. Looked up from germline, CDR1 is MNHNY and CDR2 is SVGAGI (reference sequence). CDR3 length equals 12 residues. The CDR3 protein is CASSSGNYGYTF. The CDR3 bases are TGTGCCAGCAGTTCGGGGAACTATGGCTACACCTTC.

This chain joins TRBV25-1 and TRBJ2-1; D could derive from TRBD1 or TRBD2 (5 bases each). V was trimmed by 2 bases and J by 12 bases, leaving 14 bases between them. Germline loops: CDR1 MGHDK, CDR2 SYGVNS. This CDR3 region has 13 residues. The CDR3 region is CASSEHPGRRQFF. For the CDR3, the DNA is TGTGCCAGCAGTGAACACCCGGGACGTAGGCAGTTCTTC.

This sequence joins TRBV11-2 and TRBJ2-3; D remains ambiguous. The germline gives CDR1 SGHAT, CDR2 FQNNGV. This CDR3 region has 16 residues. Trimming took 3 bases from V and 0 from J, leaving 13 bases between them. The CDR3 reads CASSLAGYASTDTQYF. CDR3 DNA: TGTGCCAGCAGCTTGGCAGGTTACGCTAGCACAGATACGCAGTATTTT.

This chain connects TRBV19 to TRBJ1-2; D remains unclear. This CDR3 is built from 13 residues. Germline CDR1 and CDR2: LNHDA and SQIVND (reference sequence). V lost 5 bases to trimming and J lost 0 bases, with 7 bases between them. The CDR3 spells CASSPATNYGYTF. The CDR3 DNA follows: TGTGCCAGTAGTCCGGCGACTAACTATGGCTACACCTTC.

Notes on this clone: A far larger clone lies a single base away; this is likely a read error. CDR3 residues: CAWSPIRGTAKAFF. As DNA, the CDR3 is TGTGCCTGGAGTCCCATAAGGGGCACAGCTAAAGCTTTCTTT. This rearrangement joins TRBV30 to TRBJ1-1; maybe TRBD1 (5 bases). The ends were cut back, 2 bases at V and 9 bases at J, with 19 bases in the middle. Per germline, CDR1 GTSNPN and CDR2 SVGIG (reference sequence). This CDR3 region has 14 residues.

This clone was observed once. The gene calls are TRBV4-2 and TRBJ1-2, with D possibly TRBD1 on 5 matching bases. The ends were cut back, 7 bases at V and 2 bases at J, with 17 bases in the middle. This CDR3 has 15 amino acids. Germline values: CDR1 LGHNA, CDR2 YNFKEQ. The CDR3 loop is CASTHGFRGNYGYTF. In DNA form, the CDR3 reads TGTGCCAGCACACATGGATTTCGGGGGAACTATGGCTACACCTTC.